This record looks at one T cell receptor (beta chain) sequence and its context. The sample holds a few counts of this clonotype. Its antigen specificity is not known. No quality values exist for individual bases; no much larger clone is one base distant. The method was 5' RACE. These reads were obtained on an Illumina HiSeq 2000. A universal primer binding site was added through template switching, and the final cDNA carried a unique molecular identifier so that TCR cDNA molecules could be counted accurately. Specific primers in the conserved constant-segment region were used to synthesize first-strand cDNA for the TCR alpha and beta chains. To control for contamination, every cDNA library carried two barcodes: a SMART-Mk sample barcode plus Illumina barcodes. Two successive PCR steps introduced TruSeq adapter sequences along with Illumina sample barcodes. The Illumina HiSeq platform was used with custom primers to sequence TCR alpha and beta cDNA libraries. The authors' pipeline ran thus. MiGEC was used to process raw reads and extract unique molecular identifiers, and MiXCR was used to find CDR3 positions. For each individual, recombination models were inferred using an EM algorithm with the repgenHMM and IGoR tools. Shared clonotype analysis was performed with the tcR package in R, normalizing sharing by the product of cloneset sizes. To study raw recombination without the effects of thymic and clonal selection, out-of-frame nonproductive sequences were analyzed. TCRdb reworked the public reads: Q25 trimming with fastp, MiXCR clone assembly, productive beta chains retained. Entries are consolidated by CDR3 protein sequence, retaining the most common genes and DNA. For this entry, the V and J calls and clone size follow TCRdb and not the study's own pipeline. Counted in this sample were roughly 720,000 distinct CDR3 sequences; roughly 20% of them appeared once. The ten largest clonotypes hold less than 15% of the sample.

Every donor was a healthy Caucasian. The twin cohort comprised three pairs of female monozygotic twins, all aged about 18 to 29 years. RNA for TCR libraries was isolated from peripheral blood mononuclear cells. The data belong to a study of identical twins (dated by TCRdb to the mid-2010s). Turning to the overall study: To test whether fetal clonotypes persist, this study deep-sequenced TCR alpha and beta repertoires from monozygotic twins, from unrelated adults of various ages, and from cord blood. To rule out contamination, replicate twin experiments were performed at different times with different library preparation protocols.

Trimming removed 5 bases from V and 2 bases from J, leaving 15 bases between the germline ends. CDR1 and CDR2 are drawn from the germline V gene: SGHAT, FQNNGV. Inclusive of the bounding cysteine and phenylalanine, the CDR3 is 15 residues long. This entry keeps only the CDR3 DNA: 45 bases, framed from base 1. Overall study outcomes, separate from this receptor: Fewer insertions were carried by abundant cord blood beta clonotypes, a similar but weaker trend appeared in young adult naive repertoires, and no such trend appeared in memory repertoires. Out-of-frame TCR alpha sharing in monozygotic twins was systematically underestimated by recombination models, whereas sharing between unrelated individuals was in agreement with the recombination models. Compared with coincidental sharing between unrelated individuals, out-of-frame TCR alpha sequences shared between twins showed an excess of sequences with low generation probability. Zero-insertion analyses could be partly confounded by invariant T cells such as MAIT and iNKT, although diverse VJ usage argued against such confounding for most clonotypes. A weaker excess of twin sharing was found in beta out-of-frame sequences because the signal-to-noise ratio was lowered by fewer shared sequences. Because the same donors could not be followed over many years, conclusions were based on cross-sectional statistical analysis.

In addition, the sample was reused for a study of T cells expressing NK-cell markers. The second paper further reports: In sorted CD3+CD56+NKG2C+, CD3+CD56+NKG2C- and CD3+CD56-NKG2C+ T-cell subsets from 7 to 9 donors, TCR beta-chain repertoires were profiled. Seven of the eight sequenced donors were HCMV-seropositive and one was HCMV-seronegative. In several experiments an anti-gammadeltaTCR antibody was added to restrict sorting to alphabetaTCR-expressing T cells. In more than 5 donors, the dominant CD3+CD56+NKG2C+ clonotypes ranked among the top 10 CD8+ clonotypes, making up roughly 1.0-8% of CD8+ T cells. Those dominant clonotypes were again the most abundant among CD3+CD56-NKG2C+ cells in several donors, at about 28.3-65%. Whether the expanded NKG2C-expressing T cell clones were specific for HCMV antigens remained unclear. The study sequenced eight donors, all healthy volunteers chosen at random: three men and five women. HCMV serostatus was determined by detecting HCMV-specific IgG in serum with a commercial ELISA kit. For over five donors, bulk peripheral blood T-cell repertoires were also sequenced from unsorted PBMC. MIGEC was used to demultiplex reads and group reads by UMI, and MiTCR was used to assemble and quantify clonotypes. To exclude erroneous sequences, only TCR cDNA sequences supported by at least two reads were retained. The tcR package was used for downstream repertoire analysis, and clonotypes were matched across fractions by CDR3 nucleotide sequence plus V segment. VDJmatch was used to annotate antigen specificity against VDJdb, with one amino acid substitution in CDR3 permitted.

Recombination joined TRBV11-2 with TRBJ1-1; D gene: possibly TRBD1, on 5 matching bases. The sample taken for sequencing was PBMCs. This TCR derives from a woman between 18 and 30 years old in good health. In nucleotides, the sequence is TGTGCCAGCAGCGTCCTAGTTGGGGGAAACACTGAAGCTTTCTTT. This yields the protein CASSVLVGGNTEAFF.